This passage covers 2 T cell receptor beta chains from one sample sequenced in a study of blood T cell repertoires in COVID-19. This table comes from immunoSEQ multiplex PCR, and its TCRdb copy is limited to in-frame clones, with some not included. Here the sample spans about 280,000 clones, roughly 90% being singletons. Sequencing used peripheral blood. The receptors were gathered from a woman in her 70s with COVID-19, enrolled during active disease.

The chain combines TRBV19 with TRBJ2-7, with TRBD2 as a possible D gene (5 bases). Germline CDR1 and CDR2: LNHDA and SQIVND (reference sequence). Trimming pared 3 bases from V and 0 bases from J, leaving 9 bases between. The CDR3 is made up of 14 amino acids. The CDR3, as DNA: TGTGCCAGTAGTATGGACTTTTTCTCCTACGAGCAGTACTTC. Amino acids: CASSMDFFSYEQYF.

V and J are TRBV6-2 or TRBV6-3 and TRBJ2-7, with 9 bases that match TRBD2. This CDR3 has 15 amino acids. The germline V gene has CDR1 MNHEY and CDR2 SVGEGT. J was trimmed by 1 base and V by 5 bases; bases with no gene match: 6. The CDR3 spells CASSPSGGLSYEQYF. CDR3 bases: TGTGCCAGCAGTCCCAGCGGGGGGTTGTCCTACGAGCAGTACTTC.